Listed below are T cell receptor beta chains from one sample, sequenced in a study of cytomegalovirus exposure and HLA in healthy donors. Sequenced by immunoSEQ multiplex PCR; TCRdb stores in-frame clones only, minus some. The table includes over 100,000 clones, around four fifths detected once. Material for sequencing was PBMCs. These receptors were taken from a woman aged 50 to 65 in good health and CMV-seropositive. Both conserved end residues are part of each CDR3. Fields, in order: clone size, D gene, V gene, CDR3 length, J gene, CDR3 DNA, CDR3 protein. The D gene is left open where the match is weak. Clone size is stated in some rows and not others, as once, few, many or a class when expanded.

clone size: -; D gene: TRBD2; V gene: TRBV9; CDR3 length: 17; J gene: TRBJ2-7; CDR3 DNA: TGTGCCAGCAGCCCCGGTCTTCTAGCGGGGGGATTCTACGAGCAGTACTTC; CDR3 protein: CASSPGLLAGGFYEQYF
clone size: -; D gene: TRBD1; V gene: TRBV5-4; CDR3 length: 14; J gene: TRBJ2-7; CDR3 DNA: TGTGCCAGCAGCTGGTGGGGACAGGGCTACGAGCAGTACTTC; CDR3 protein: CASSWWGQGYEQYF
clone size: -; D gene: TRBD1; V gene: TRBV6-1; CDR3 length: 13; J gene: TRBJ1-1; CDR3 DNA: TGTGCCAGCCCGGGACAGATGAACACTGAAGCTTTTTTT; CDR3 protein: CASPGQMNTEAFF
clone size: few; D gene: TRBD1; V gene: TRBV19; CDR3 length: 14; J gene: TRBJ1-1; CDR3 DNA: TGTGCCAGCCGGAGGCCCCAGACAGGGTGGGAGGCTTTCTTT; CDR3 protein: CASRRPQTGWEAFF
clone size: -; D gene: TRBD1; V gene: TRBV7-8; CDR3 length: 13; J gene: TRBJ2-7; CDR3 DNA: TGTGCCAGCAGCTTAGACAGGGGCTACGAGCAGTACTTC; CDR3 protein: CASSLDRGYEQYF
clone size: -; D gene: -; V gene: TRBV28; CDR3 length: 14; J gene: TRBJ2-7; CDR3 DNA: TGTGCCAGCAGTTCTCCGGGAGTCTCCTACGAGCAGTACTTC; CDR3 protein: CASSSPGVSYEQYF
clone size: -; D gene: -; V gene: TRBV7-9; CDR3 length: 15; J gene: TRBJ1-1; CDR3 DNA: TGTGCCAGCAGCACAACTTCTCCAGGGGACACTGAAGCTTTCTTT; CDR3 protein: CASSTTSPGDTEAFF
clone size: once; D gene: TRBD2; V gene: TRBV15; CDR3 length: 15; J gene: TRBJ2-1; CDR3 DNA: TGTGCCACCAGCACTAGACTAGCGGGGGGTTCGGAGCAGTTCTTC; CDR3 protein: CATSTRLAGGSEQFF
clone size: -; D gene: -; V gene: TRBV4-1; CDR3 length: 12; J gene: TRBJ2-4; CDR3 DNA: TGCGCCAGCAGCCAAGAATCGAACATTCAGTACTTC; CDR3 protein: CASSQESNIQYF
clone size: -; D gene: TRBD2; V gene: TRBV5-1; CDR3 length: 18; J gene: TRBJ2-3; CDR3 DNA: TGCGCCAGCAGCAGTGGACTAGCGGGGGTGAGGGTCACAGATACGCAGTATTTT; CDR3 protein: CASSSGLAGVRVTDTQYF
clone size: -; D gene: -; V gene: TRBV30; CDR3 length: 14; J gene: TRBJ1-4; CDR3 DNA: TGTGCCTGGGGTAAGACGCCGCCGGGGGAAAAACTGTTTTTT; CDR3 protein: CAWGKTPPGEKLFF
clone size: few; D gene: -; V gene: TRBV18; CDR3 length: 14; J gene: TRBJ2-1; CDR3 DNA: TGTGCCAGCCATAGCACCGGCAGACACAATGAGCAGTTCTTC; CDR3 protein: CASHSTGRHNEQFF
clone size: -; D gene: -; V gene: TRBV30; CDR3 length: 13; J gene: TRBJ1-2; CDR3 DNA: TGTGCCTGGAGTTTACAGGTTGACTATGGCTACACCTTC; CDR3 protein: CAWSLQVDYGYTF
clone size: -; D gene: TRBD1; V gene: TRBV27; CDR3 length: 15; J gene: TRBJ1-2; CDR3 DNA: TGTGCCAGCAGTTCCAGACAGGGTGGCGACTATGGCTACACCTTC; CDR3 protein: CASSSRQGGDYGYTF
clone size: -; D gene: -; V gene: TRBV14; CDR3 length: 15; J gene: TRBJ1-4; CDR3 DNA: TGTGCCAGCAGCCAAGAAGGGGTTAGTGATGAAAAACTGTTTTTT; CDR3 protein: CASSQEGVSDEKLFF
clone size: -; D gene: TRBD1; V gene: TRBV19; CDR3 length: 15; J gene: TRBJ2-7; CDR3 DNA: TGTGCCAGTAGTATTTCCGGACAGGGCCCCTACGAGCAGTACTTC; CDR3 protein: CASSISGQGPYEQYF
clone size: -; D gene: TRBD1; V gene: TRBV11-3; CDR3 length: 14; J gene: TRBJ1-1; CDR3 DNA: TGTGCCAGCAGCTTCGGAGGGGGCAACACTGAAGCTTTCTTT; CDR3 protein: CASSFGGGNTEAFF
clone size: few; D gene: -; V gene: TRBV10-2; CDR3 length: 16; J gene: TRBJ2-1; CDR3 DNA: TGCGCCAGCGACGACTGGGGACAAGGGGCAAACAATGAGCAGTTCTTC; CDR3 protein: CASDDWGQGANNEQFF
clone size: -; D gene: -; V gene: TRBV29-1; CDR3 length: 9; J gene: TRBJ1-2; CDR3 DNA: TGCAGCGTTGCTTTCCCCTACACCTTC; CDR3 protein: CSVAFPYTF
clone size: -; D gene: -; V gene: TRBV6-5; CDR3 length: 15; J gene: TRBJ2-1; CDR3 DNA: TGTGCCAGCAGTCACAGGGCCAGCTCCTACAATGAGCAGTTCTTC; CDR3 protein: CASSHRASSYNEQFF
clone size: -; D gene: -; V gene: TRBV6-5; CDR3 length: 14; J gene: TRBJ2-7; CDR3 DNA: TGTGCCAGCAGTGCTCCCGGGAGAGACTACGAGCAGTACTTC; CDR3 protein: CASSAPGRDYEQYF
clone size: -; D gene: TRBD2; V gene: TRBV19; CDR3 length: 15; J gene: TRBJ2-2; CDR3 DNA: TGTGCCAGTAAGGCCCGGGCGGGAGGGCCCGGGGAGCTGTTTTTT; CDR3 protein: CASKARAGGPGELFF